There are a few counts of the clone carrying this TCR beta chain. Its target is not known. Use of 60 Vbeta and 13 Jbeta primers characterized the PCR. Profiled with immunoSEQ multiplex PCR; TCRdb holds only in-frame clones, not every one. This table holds under 200,000 clones, around 80% found once. Germline values: CDR1 MNHEY, CDR2 SMNVEV (reference sequence). The V segment lost 6 bases and the J segment 8 bases; nucleotides outside the gene matches: 7. The CDR3 has 13 residues. The data were obtained in a study of cytomegalovirus exposure and HLA in healthy donors. The study's findings and limits: Confirmation in vitro established that a few CMV-associated chains were specific for CMV antigens. Earlier analysis looked at TCR beta V segments, and most were productive about 90% or about 30% of the time.

The clonotype was recovered from a woman in her twenties or thirties in good health and CMV-seropositive. Sequencing was carried out using PBMCs. J is TRBJ1-2 and V is TRBV27, with 9 bases fitting TRBD1. This CDR3 reads CASRLQGAEGYTF. CDR3 in DNA: TGTGCCAGCAGACTACAGGGGGCGGAGGGCTACACCTTC.